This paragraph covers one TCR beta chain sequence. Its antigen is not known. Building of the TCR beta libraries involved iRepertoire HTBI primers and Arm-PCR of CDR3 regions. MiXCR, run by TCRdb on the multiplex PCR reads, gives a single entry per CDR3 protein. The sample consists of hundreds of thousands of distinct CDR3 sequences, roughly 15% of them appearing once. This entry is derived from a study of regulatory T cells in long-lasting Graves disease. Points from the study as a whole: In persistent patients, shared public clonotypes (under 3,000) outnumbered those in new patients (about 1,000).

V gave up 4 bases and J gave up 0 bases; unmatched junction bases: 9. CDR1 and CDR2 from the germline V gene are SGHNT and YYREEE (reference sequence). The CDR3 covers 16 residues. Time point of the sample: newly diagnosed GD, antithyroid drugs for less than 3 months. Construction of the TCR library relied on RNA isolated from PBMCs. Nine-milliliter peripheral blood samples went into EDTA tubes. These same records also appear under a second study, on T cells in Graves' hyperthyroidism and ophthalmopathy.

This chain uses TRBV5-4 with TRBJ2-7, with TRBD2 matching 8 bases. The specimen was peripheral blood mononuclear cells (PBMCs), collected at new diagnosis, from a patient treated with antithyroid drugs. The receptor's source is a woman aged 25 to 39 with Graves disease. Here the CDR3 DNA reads TGTGCCAGCAGCCCCAGAGGGAGCGGGAGCTCCTACGAGCAGTACTTC. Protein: CASSPRGSGSSYEQYF. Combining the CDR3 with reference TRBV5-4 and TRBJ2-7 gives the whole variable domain ETGVTQSPTHLIKTRGQQVTLRCSSQSGHNTVSWYQQALGQGPQFIFQYYREEENGRGNFPPRFSGLQFPNYSSELNVNALELDDSALYLCASSPRGSGSSYEQYFGPGTRLTVT.